These 26 T cell receptor beta chains were sequenced from one sample in a study of T cell changes during pregnancy in multiple sclerosis. Measured with immunoSEQ multiplex PCR; TCRdb has only the in-frame clones, and not every one. The sample yields 90,000 to 100,000 clones, more than 85% seen once. The material sequenced was peripheral blood, taken in the first trimester of pregnancy. The receptors shown here come from a female donor with multiple sclerosis, enrolled in a pregnancy study.

CDR3 DNA sequence: TGTGCCAGCAGTGAAAGGGGAGGCACTAATGAAAAACTGTTTTTT. Its translation: CASSERGGTNEKLFF. The chain uses TRBV6-1 and TRBJ1-4; D might be TRBD1 (5 bases). Trimming took off 2 bases at V and 2 bases at J, with 9 bases between the two ends. The germline V gene has CDR1 MNHNS and CDR2 SASEGT. The CDR3 has 15 residues.

The J gene is TRBJ2-6, the V gene TRBV29-1, with D hard to call. The germline CDR1 and CDR2 sequences are SQVTM and ANQGSEA. This CDR3 has 16 residues. V lost 4 bases and J lost 0, with 13 bases in between. CDR3 nucleotide sequence: TGCAGCGTTGCGACTGACGTTAACTCTGGGGCCAACGTCCTGACTTTC. Translating it yields CSVATDVNSGANVLTF. The full variable domain, rest sourced from reference TRBV29-1 and TRBJ2-6, is SAVISQKPSRDICQRGTSLTIQCQVDSQVTMMFWYRQQPGQSLTLIATANQGSEATYESGFVIDKFPISRPNLTFSTLTVSNMSPEDSSIYLCSVATDVNSGANVLTFGAGSRLTVL.

The chain combines TRBV7-9 with TRBJ1-1; D gene uncertain. Germline assignment: CDR1 SEHNR and CDR2 FQNEAQ (reference sequence). Trimming cost V 0 bases and J 1 base, with 3 bases left between them. CDR3 size: 13 residues. The DNA of the CDR3 is TGTGCCAGCAGCTTAGCCCGGAACACTGAAGCTTTCTTT. Amino acids: CASSLARNTEAFF.

This clone appeared a few times. The chain is built from TRBV19 and TRBJ2-1; a possible D gene is TRBD1 (5 bases). Germline CDR1 and CDR2: LNHDA and SQIVND (reference sequence). Trimming cost V 10 bases and J 1 base, with 11 bases left between them. This CDR3 is built from 13 residues. The CDR3 region has the DNA TGTGCCACCAGTCAGGGTTCCTACAATGAGCAGTTCTTC. It specifies CATSQGSYNEQFF.

The J gene is TRBJ2-7, the V gene TRBV28; D call uncertain. This CDR3 contains 17 residues. V lost 3 bases, J lost 1 base, and 19 bases lay in between. In germline, CDR1 is MDHEN, CDR2 SYDVKM. The CDR3 protein is CASSFYVALVPSYEQYF. The CDR3 DNA follows: TGTGCCAGCAGTTTCTATGTTGCCCTAGTCCCTTCCTACGAGCAGTACTTC. The full variable domain, rest sourced from reference TRBV28 and TRBJ2-7, is DVKVTQSSRYLVKRTGEKVFLECVQDMDHENMFWYRQDPGLGLRLIYFSYDVKMKEKGDIPEGYSVSREKKERFSLILESASTNQTSMYLCASSFYVALVPSYEQYFGPGTRLTVT.

The genes are TRBV28 and TRBJ1-1, with D hard to call. CDR3 length: 13 amino acids. CDR1 and CDR2 (germline): MDHEN, SYDVKM. Trimming stripped 3 bases from V and 3 bases from J, with 8 bases between. CDR3: CASSLERYTEAFF. The CDR3 bases are TGTGCCAGCAGTTTGGAGAGGTACACTGAAGCTTTCTTT.

This chain links TRBV28 with TRBJ2-7; D is possibly TRBD2 (5 bases). CDR3 length: 11 residues. Trimming stripped 8 bases from V and 5 bases from J, with 10 bases between. Germline-derived CDR1 and CDR2 are MDHEN and SYDVKM. The CDR3 DNA reads as TGTGCCAGCGGTTGGAGGAACGAGCAGTACTTC. Protein: CASGWRNEQYF. Filled out from reference TRBV28 and TRBJ2-7, the complete variable domain reads DVKVTQSSRYLVKRTGEKVFLECVQDMDHENMFWYRQDPGLGLRLIYFSYDVKMKEKGDIPEGYSVSREKKERFSLILESASTNQTSMYLCASGWRNEQYFGPGTRLTVT.

This chain joins TRBV6-5 and TRBJ2-7; the match to TRBD2 covers 9 bases. The CDR3 length is 16 residues. V gave up 4 bases and J gave up 1 base; unmatched junction bases: 8. Germline CDR1 and CDR2: MNHEY and SVGAGI. The CDR3 DNA reads as TGTGCCAGCAGTTTCAGAACTAGCGGGTTATCCTACGAGCAGTACTTC. As protein: CASSFRTSGLSYEQYF.

The CDR3 sequence is CATSAGLAGRGWETQYF. The CDR3 DNA reads TGTGCCACCAGCGCGGGACTAGCGGGAAGGGGATGGGAGACCCAGTACTTC. The chain uses TRBV15 and TRBJ2-5; 13 positions match TRBD2. This CDR3 contains 17 residues. Unmatched junction bases numbered 11, after V lost 5 bases and J lost 5 bases. The V gene's germline CDR1 is LNHNV and CDR2 YYDKDF (reference sequence).

The chain uses TRBV9 and TRBJ1-1; 7 nucleotides align to TRBD1. The V segment lost 7 bases and the J segment 0 bases; nucleotides outside the gene matches: 6. CDR3 length: 14 amino acids. Germline V gene sequence: CDR1 SGDLS, CDR2 YYNGEE. The CDR3 region is CASSGGQLNTEAFF. The DNA of the CDR3 is TGTGCCAGCTCAGGGGGACAGTTGAACACTGAAGCTTTCTTT.

In this sample, this clone turned up once. This sequence joins TRBV29-1 and TRBJ1-2; tentatively, D is TRBD1 (5 bases). CDR3 length: 11 residues. Germline V CDR1 and CDR2: SQVTM, ANQGSEA. V lost 5 bases and J 6 bases, leaving 10 bases between the germline ends. The CDR3 nucleotides read TGCAGCGTTACCGTCAGGGATGGCTACACCTTC. Translating gives CSVTVRDGYTF.

This clone has just one count. The chain combines TRBV28 with TRBJ2-3; 7 positions match TRBD2. The CDR3 sequence is 16 residues long. Looked up from germline, CDR1 is MDHEN and CDR2 is SYDVKM. V was pared by 6 bases and J by 3 bases, with 12 bases of the junction left unmatched. The CDR3 loop reads CASSGIGAGDTDTQYF. The CDR3 DNA is TGTGCCAGCAGCGGAATTGGGGCGGGAGATACAGATACGCAGTATTTT. Looking up the rest from reference TRBV28 and TRBJ2-3 gives the full variable domain: DVKVTQSSRYLVKRTGEKVFLECVQDMDHENMFWYRQDPGLGLRLIYFSYDVKMKEKGDIPEGYSVSREKKERFSLILESASTNQTSMYLCASSGIGAGDTDTQYFGPGTRLTVL.

This clone was picked up one time. The chain carries TRBV4-2 and TRBJ2-3, with TRBD1 matching over 11 bases. Germline assignment: CDR1 LGHNA and CDR2 YNFKEQ. The CDR3 length is 16 residues. V lost 1 base and J lost 4; bases outside the gene matches: 4. CDR3 sequence reads: CASSQVPGQGADTQYF. The CDR3 region has the DNA TGTGCCAGCAGCCAAGTCCCGGGACAGGGGGCAGATACGCAGTATTTT.

The rearrangement uses TRBV2 and TRBJ2-7; TRBD2 aligns across 9 bases. Per the germline V gene, CDR1 is SNHLY and CDR2 is FYNNEI. The CDR3 covers 14 residues. The junction had 4 bases not matched to a gene; V was cut back by 4 bases and J by 3 bases. The CDR3 is CASSGLAENYEQYF. The CDR3, as DNA: TGTGCCAGCAGTGGACTAGCGGAAAACTACGAGCAGTACTTC.

The chain recombines TRBV30 with TRBJ1-5; D unresolved. V was trimmed by 0 bases and J by 0 bases, leaving 12 bases between them. Germline CDR1 reads GTSNPN; CDR2 reads SVGIG (reference sequence). There are 16 residues in the CDR3. The CDR3 DNA sequence: TGTGCCTGGAGTGTAGGAGCAAAGTATAGCAATCAGCCCCAGCATTTT. It yields the protein CAWSVGAKYSNQPQHF.

The rearrangement links TRBV7-9 to TRBJ2-7, with D unresolved. The V end lost 6 bases, the J end lost 4 bases, and 10 bases lay between the germline ends. Germline assignment: CDR1 SEHNR and CDR2 FQNEAQ (reference sequence). There are 12 residues in the CDR3. The CDR3 nucleotides are TGTGCCAGCAGTTTTTCCCCATACGAGCAGTACTTC. It is translated as CASSFSPYEQYF.

V gene TRBV27 combines with J gene TRBJ2-7, with a possible D match to TRBD2 (7 bases). In germline, CDR1 is MNHEY, CDR2 SMNVEV (reference sequence). The CDR3 covers 13 residues. The germline V and J ends were trimmed by 2 bases and 5 bases, with 10 bases remaining between them. Here the CDR3 reads CASSLRGAHEQYF. The CDR3 DNA sequence: TGTGCCAGCAGTTTACGGGGGGCCCACGAGCAGTACTTC.

The J gene is TRBJ2-1, the V gene TRBV7-9, with D maybe TRBD2 (5 bases). Germline loops: CDR1 SEHNR, CDR2 FQNEAQ (reference sequence). This CDR3 spans 13 amino acids. The DNA of the CDR3 is TGTGGTGCGGTGGATAGCGACTACAATGAGCAGTTCTTC. Translated, it gives CGAVDSDYNEQFF.

The chain recombines TRBV4-3 with TRBJ2-1; D perhaps matches TRBD2 (5 bases). V lost 1 base, J lost 7 bases, and 8 bases lay in between. Germline values: CDR1 LGHNA, CDR2 YSLEER. The length of the CDR3 is 13 residues. CDR3 DNA: TGCGCCAGCAGCCAAGTGTCGGGGAATGAGCAGTTCTTC. Amino acids: CASSQVSGNEQFF.

CDR3 DNA sequence: TGTGCCAGTAAGCGGACAGGGTACAATGAGCAGTTCTTC. Amino acids: CASKRTGYNEQFF. The chain is built from TRBV5-6 and TRBJ2-1; 8 bases agree with TRBD1. The V and J ends lost 8 bases and 4 bases, in that order; junction bases with no gene match: 5. This CDR3 has 13 amino acids. CDR1 SGHDT and CDR2 YYEEEE come from the germline V gene.

This clone showed up just once. J is TRBJ1-1 and V is TRBV5-4; D may be TRBD1 (5 bases). Germline V gives CDR1 SGHNT, CDR2 YYREEE (reference sequence). Trimming took 4 bases from V and 8 from J, leaving 18 bases between them. The CDR3 sequence is 14 residues long. The CDR3 DNA reads as TGTGCCAGCAGCGAGCAGGGACTACGGGCGGAAGCTTTCTTT. It codes for CASSEQGLRAEAFF. The whole variable domain, filled in from reference TRBV5-4 and TRBJ1-1, reads ETGVTQSPTHLIKTRGQQVTLRCSSQSGHNTVSWYQQALGQGPQFIFQYYREEENGRGNFPPRFSGLQFPNYSSELNVNALELDDSALYLCASSEQGLRAEAFFGQGTRLTVV.

This clone has a single count. The rearrangement uses TRBV27 and TRBJ2-4, with D perhaps matching TRBD2 (5 bases). CDR1 and CDR2 from the germline V gene are MNHEY and SMNVEV (reference sequence). The ends were cut back, 6 bases at V and 0 bases at J, with 9 bases in the middle. The CDR3 contains 14 residues. The CDR3 DNA follows: TGTGCCAGCAGCGACGGGATAGCCAAAAACATTCAGTACTTC. Residues: CASSDGIAKNIQYF.

The rearrangement links TRBV5-1 to TRBJ2-6, with a weak D call TRBD2 (6 bases). Trimming left V 3 bases short and J 1 base short, with 23 bases between. The CDR3 loop spans 20 amino acids. Germline loops: CDR1 SGHRS, CDR2 YFSETQ. The CDR3 spells CASSSNYGRGRMSGANVLTF. DNA of the CDR3: TGCGCCAGCAGCTCAAATTACGGGCGGGGCCGGATGTCTGGGGCCAACGTCCTGACTTTC.

The chain employs TRBV10-2 and TRBJ2-7; 7 positions match TRBD1. Germline V gene sequence: CDR1 WSHSY, CDR2 SAAADI. V trimming: 6 bases; J trimming: 0 bases; junction bases outside the gene matches: 8. The CDR3 is 15 residues long. CDR3 nucleotide sequence: TGCGCCAGCAGGTCCGAGGGGGCCCCCTCCTACGAGCAGTACTTC. It encodes CASRSEGAPSYEQYF.

The CDR3 sequence is CASSYLEQGAGQPQHF. CDR3 sequence (DNA): TGTGCCAGCAGTTATCTAGAACAGGGGGCTGGTCAGCCCCAGCATTTT. The chain links TRBV28 to TRBJ1-5; 9 bases line up with TRBD1. The CDR3 length is 16 residues. The germline gives CDR1 MDHEN, CDR2 SYDVKM. V shed 4 bases, J shed 6 bases, and the junction held 10 bases outside the gene matches.

The J gene is TRBJ2-5, the V gene TRBV11-2; D ambiguous. Germline V gives CDR1 SGHAT, CDR2 FQNNGV. The CDR3 runs 14 residues. Trimming took 0 bases from V and 2 from J, leaving 7 bases between them. The CDR3 reads CASSLDLVQETQYF. The DNA of the CDR3 is TGTGCCAGCAGCTTAGACCTAGTTCAAGAGACCCAGTACTTC.